This TCR beta chain was sequenced for a study of blood T cell repertoires in COVID-19 (dated by TCRdb to between 2020 and 2021). With regard to the full study: The collaborator samples originated in the United States, Italy and Spain and spanned the acute and convalescent phases of COVID-19. The prospective study material was composed of cDNA or gDNA derived from T cells, B-cell-depleted T cells, or PBMCs. Deeply sampled blood TCRbeta repertoires from subjects exposed to, actively infected with, or recovered from COVID-19 were included in the dataset. A freely available public database, intended as a resource for researchers studying the immune response to SARS-CoV-2, is where the repertoires were released. Samples came from the ongoing ImmuneRACE study (first 160 participants) plus 1,254 subjects from 6 global collaborators. Nearly every sample came with metadata listing a de-identified subject ID, COVID-19 status, age in years and sex. Where available, HLA class I and class II types were taken from metadata supplied by the sample provider and were not determined by assay-based typing.

CDR1 and CDR2, per the germline V gene, are SGHTA and FQGTGA. From the cysteine through the phenylalanine, the CDR3 covers 15 amino acids. The kept DNA is CDR3 alone, 45 bases in frame from the first base. V is cut back by 5 bases and J by 1 base, with 6 bases in the junction unmatched. This clone was counted a single time. Its antigen is still unknown. No base quality information exists; no much larger clone differs at one position. The study at large found these results: The amount of clinical and demographic metadata varied by source and participant and was provided uncurated.

The immunoSEQ Assay, a bias-controlled multiplex PCR, was used to amplify TCRbeta CDR3 regions from genomic DNA. The paper's data handling went like this. Nucleated cell counts per sample were estimated from amplification of reference gene primers within the assay. Sequence reads were collapsed and filtered to measure the absolute abundance of every unique TCRbeta CDR3 rearrangement. For each sample, productive Simpson clonality was calculated as the square root of Simpson's diversity index across productive rearrangements. This immuneACCESS table, as held by TCRdb, lists in-frame sequences with V and J called but not all clones. Of the missing ones, under half trace to an unresolved V gene in checked studies; the others have no known cause. V, J and clone size derive from that table, while D and trimming were established from the DNA sequence. The sample has about 59,000 clones on record, about 73% of them singletons. The ten largest clones add up to approximately 15% of the sample.

Whole blood was collected in K2EDTA tubes by collaborating institutions according to the institutions' own protocols. Collaborator samples were shipped for TCRbeta analysis as frozen whole blood, isolated PBMCs, or DNA extracted from either sample type. The TCR comes from a woman in her 70s with acute or convalescent COVID-19. The chain uses TRBV7-3 and TRBJ2-3; 7 central bases correspond to TRBD2. Sequenced sample: peripheral blood. For the CDR3, the sequence is CASSTRLARTDTQYF. At the DNA level, the sequence is TGTGCCAGCAGCACACGACTAGCCCGCACAGATACGCAGTATTTT.